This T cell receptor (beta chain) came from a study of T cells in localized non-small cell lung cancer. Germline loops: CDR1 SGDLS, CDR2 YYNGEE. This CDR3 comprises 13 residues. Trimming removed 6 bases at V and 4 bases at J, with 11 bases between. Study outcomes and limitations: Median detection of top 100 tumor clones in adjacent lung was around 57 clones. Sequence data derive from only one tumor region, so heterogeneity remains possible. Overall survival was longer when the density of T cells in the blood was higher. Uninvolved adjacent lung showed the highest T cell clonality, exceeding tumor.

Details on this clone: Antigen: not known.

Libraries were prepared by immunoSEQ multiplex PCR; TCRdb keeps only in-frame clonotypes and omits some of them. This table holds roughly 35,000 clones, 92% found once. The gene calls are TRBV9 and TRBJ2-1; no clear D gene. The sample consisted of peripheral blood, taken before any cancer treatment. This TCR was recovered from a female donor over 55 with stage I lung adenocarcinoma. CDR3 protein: CASNKDGYNEQFF. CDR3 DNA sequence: TGTGCCAGCAACAAAGACGGTTACAATGAGCAGTTCTTC.